The 23 T cell receptor beta chains presented below share a single source sample, sequenced in a study of blood T cell repertoires in COVID-19. Data came from immunoSEQ multiplex PCR; TCRdb stores just in-frame clones and leaves some out. The table has roughly 80,000 clones, about 87% seen once. The sample taken for sequencing was peripheral blood. Source of these receptors: a man over 45 with active COVID-19.

V usage is TRBV19 and J usage is TRBJ1-2; no clear D gene. The CDR3 has 14 residues. Germline-derived CDR1 and CDR2 are LNHDA and SQIVND (reference sequence). The V and J ends lost 3 bases and 4 bases respectively, with 12 bases between them. In DNA form, the CDR3 reads TGTGCCAGTAGTATCGAGGCAGAGACCTATGGCTACACCTTC. It yields the protein CASSIEAETYGYTF.

V gene TRBV6-6 combines with J gene TRBJ2-2, with TRBD1 matching over 7 bases. This CDR3 has 14 residues. The germline V gene encodes CDR1 MNHNY and CDR2 SVGAGI (reference sequence). Losses at the gene ends were 6 bases for V and 4 bases for J; bases not matched to a gene: 5. The DNA of the CDR3 is TGTGCCAGCAGCCGGGACAGACCCACCGGGGAGCTGTTTTTT. Translation gives CASSRDRPTGELFF.

The DNA of the CDR3 is TGTGCCAGCGGGGGACAGGGGGACTTTTCACCCCTCCACTTT. It yields the protein CASGGQGDFSPLHF. The chain is built from TRBV7-9 and TRBJ1-6, with 11 nucleotides matching TRBD1. The length of the CDR3 is 14 residues. The germline gives CDR1 SEHNR, CDR2 FQNEAQ (reference sequence). Trimming removed 8 bases from V and 9 bases from J; junction bases left unmatched: 6.

The chain has TRBV18 and TRBJ1-1; no clear D. The germline gives CDR1 KGHSH, CDR2 LQKENI. Trimming left V 0 bases short and J 0 bases short, with 5 bases between. This CDR3 comprises 14 residues. The CDR3 DNA reads as TGTGCCAGCTCACCACCTACGGTGAACACTGAAGCTTTCTTT. Residues: CASSPPTVNTEAFF.

The table lists this clone with a few counts. The chain combines TRBV27 with TRBJ2-7; the D is unclear. Germline assignment: CDR1 MNHEY and CDR2 SMNVEV (reference sequence). The CDR3 has 13 amino acids. The ends were cut back, 3 bases at V and 5 bases at J, with 11 bases in the middle. Written as DNA, the CDR3 is TGTGCCAGCAGTTTGTTGTCGGTAGACGAGCAGTACTTC. Protein sequence: CASSLLSVDEQYF.

The chain carries TRBV15 and TRBJ2-6, with no clear D. V lost 0 bases, J lost 0 bases, and 9 bases lay in between. Germline assignment: CDR1 LNHNV and CDR2 YYDKDF (reference sequence). The CDR3 contains 17 residues. The CDR3 here is CATSRDARSSGANVLTF. In DNA form, the CDR3 reads TGTGCCACCAGCAGAGATGCGAGATCCTCTGGGGCCAACGTCCTGACTTTC.

V usage is TRBV28 and J usage is TRBJ1-1, with a weak D call TRBD1 (5 bases). The CDR3 spans 12 residues. V was trimmed by 2 bases and J by 11 bases, leaving 12 bases between them. CDR1 is MDHEN, CDR2 SYDVKM, per germline. The CDR3 bases are TGTGCCAGCAGTTTAGGGGCCGGGGGTGCTTTCTTT. Translated, it gives CASSLGAGGAFF.

This clone came up once. CDR3 amino acids: CASSRQNYGYTF. In DNA, the CDR3 is TGCGCCAGCAGCCGACAGAACTATGGCTACACCTTC. The rearrangement uses TRBV4-3 and TRBJ1-2; TRBD1 is a possible D gene (5 bases). Germline V CDR1 and CDR2: LGHNA, YSLEER. V lost 4 bases and J 2 bases, leaving 5 bases between the germline ends. This CDR3 has 12 amino acids.

CDR3 bases: TGCGCCAGCAGCCAAGGGACAAATTCTCCTGAGGTCGGGGAGCTGTTTTTT. It encodes CASSQGTNSPEVGELFF. V gene TRBV4-1 combines with J gene TRBJ2-2; weak D call: TRBD1 (5 bases). This CDR3 region has 17 residues. The V gene lost 1 base and the J gene lost 7 bases, with 19 bases spanning the gap. From germline, CDR1 is MGHRA and CDR2 YSYEKL.

Concerning this clone: An end of the junction differs from the germline gene, which may be a read error. The chain employs TRBV7-7 and TRBJ2-2; 10 nucleotides line up with TRBD2. The length of the CDR3 is 16 residues. Per the germline V gene, CDR1 is SSHAT and CDR2 is FNYEAQ (reference sequence). DNA of the CDR3: TGTGCTAGCAGCCCCCAGGGGACTAGCGTCCCCGGGGAGCTGTTTTTT. Its translation: CASSPQGTSVPGELFF.

The genes are TRBV7-9 and TRBJ2-5, with D perhaps matching TRBD2 (6 bases). The CDR3 length is 17 residues. Trimming removed 5 bases at V and 1 base at J, with 20 bases between. Germline V gene sequence: CDR1 SEHNR, CDR2 FQNEAQ (reference sequence). CDR3 DNA: TGTGCCAGCAGCACCTCCCACGGGGCGGGGCCCCAAGAGACCCAGTACTTC. It encodes CASSTSHGAGPQETQYF.

CDR3 protein: CASSQDHDLGRRSPLHF. As DNA, the CDR3 is TGCGCCAGCAGCCAAGATCACGACTTGGGGAGGCGATCACCCCTCCACTTT. The chain has TRBV4-1 and TRBJ1-6; D unresolved. Germline V gene sequence: CDR1 MGHRA, CDR2 YSYEKL. This CDR3 region has 17 residues. Trimming took off 0 bases at V and 10 bases at J, with 19 bases between the two ends.

The chain links TRBV24-1 to TRBJ2-1, with 9 nucleotides matching TRBD2. V shed 6 bases, J shed 6 bases, and the junction held 5 bases outside the gene matches. CDR1 KGHDR and CDR2 SFDVKD come from the germline V gene. This CDR3 region has 14 residues. The CDR3 is CATSSAGGGNEQFF. The CDR3 DNA reads TGTGCCACCAGTTCGGCGGGAGGGGGCAATGAGCAGTTCTTC.

The CDR3 is CASKLQGGFTYEQYF. CDR3 DNA: TGTGCCAGCAAGCTACAAGGGGGTTTCACCTACGAGCAGTACTTC. The gene calls are TRBV7-8 and TRBJ2-7, with D perhaps matching TRBD1 (6 bases). The V gene lost 7 bases and the J gene lost 2 bases, with 18 bases spanning the gap. This CDR3 is built from 15 residues. The germline V gene encodes CDR1 SGHVS and CDR2 FQNEAQ.

The rearrangement joins TRBV4-1 to TRBJ2-5; TRBD1 might be the D (6 bases). The V end was cut by 0 bases, the J end by 2 bases, with 16 bases between. CDR3 length: 17 residues. Per germline, CDR1 MGHRA and CDR2 YSYEKL. CDR3 in amino acids: CASSQDFGPDRQETQYF. The CDR3 nucleotides read TGCGCCAGCAGCCAAGATTTTGGGCCGGACAGACAAGAGACCCAGTACTTC.

The count of this clone is one. V and J are TRBV5-8 and TRBJ2-1, with 12 bases that match TRBD2. Germline trimming cut 3 bases from V and 7 bases from J; bases unmatched to any gene: 8. Germline CDR1 SGHTS, CDR2 YDEGEE. This CDR3 region has 16 residues. In DNA form, the CDR3 reads TGTGCCAGCAGCTCCCTTGGACTAGCGGGAATGAATGAGCAGTTCTTC. Protein product: CASSSLGLAGMNEQFF. Looking up the rest from reference TRBV5-8 and TRBJ2-1 gives the full variable domain: EAGVTQSPTHLIKTRGQQATLRCSPISGHTSVYWYQQALGLGLQFLLWYDEGEERNRGNFPPRFSGRQFPNYSSELNVNALELEDSALYLCASSSLGLAGMNEQFFGPGTRLTVL.

In its sample, this clone was seen a few times. The chain uses TRBV11-2 and TRBJ1-1, with D maybe TRBD1 (5 bases). This CDR3 has 13 amino acids. Germline values: CDR1 SGHAT, CDR2 FQNNGV. The V end was cut by 8 bases, the J end by 3 bases, with 13 bases between. CDR3 loop: CASARGIYTEAFF. CDR3 DNA: TGTGCCAGCGCCCGGGGGATTTACACTGAAGCTTTCTTT.

This sequence joins TRBV5-5 and TRBJ2-1; TRBD2 might be the D (5 bases). The CDR3 is 14 amino acids. From germline, CDR1 is SGHKS and CDR2 YYEKEE (reference sequence). V was shortened by 3 bases and J by 6 bases, with 13 bases between the two germline ends. The DNA of the CDR3 is TGTGCCAGCAGCTCTCGTGACTATTCCAATGAGCAGTTCTTC. Protein sequence: CASSSRDYSNEQFF.

This sequence joins TRBV19 and TRBJ2-7; D perhaps matches TRBD2 (6 bases). In germline, CDR1 is LNHDA, CDR2 SQIVND (reference sequence). Between the trimmed V and J ends, which lost 3 bases and 6 bases, there was a span of 9 bases. This CDR3 contains 12 residues. The CDR3 protein is CASSIWGGEQYF. The CDR3 coding sequence is TGTGCCAGTAGTATCTGGGGAGGCGAGCAGTACTTC.

This clone was counted a single time. This rearrangement joins TRBV5-5 to TRBJ1-2; D unresolved. Germline V lookup: CDR1 SGHKS, CDR2 YYEKEE (reference sequence). The CDR3 has 13 amino acids. V lost 4 bases and J 8 bases, leaving 15 bases between the germline ends. The CDR3 protein is CASSPQVQGGYTF. In DNA form, the CDR3 reads TGTGCCAGCAGCCCGCAGGTCCAAGGAGGCTACACCTTC.

The V call is TRBV5-5, the J call TRBJ1-3; D unresolved. Germline V CDR1 and CDR2: SGHKS, YYEKEE (reference sequence). Deletions cut 0 bases from V and 4 bases from J, with 8 bases between. This CDR3 comprises 14 residues. CDR3 nucleotide sequence: TGTGCCAGCAGCTTGGCACAGAGCGGAAACACCATATATTTT. Protein sequence: CASSLAQSGNTIYF.

This sequence joins TRBV11-2 and TRBJ2-1, with 10 bases fitting TRBD1. With 4 bases clipped from V and 5 bases from J, the junction kept 5 bases outside the gene matches. The CDR3 is 15 amino acids. Germline lookup yields CDR1 SGHAT and CDR2 FQNNGV. The CDR3, as DNA: TGTGCCAGCAGCTCTACCGGGACAGGGGACAATGAGCAGTTCTTC. Protein sequence: CASSSTGTGDNEQFF.

The V gene is TRBV7-9, the J gene TRBJ1-1; no firm D call. In germline, CDR1 is SEHNR, CDR2 FQNEAQ (reference sequence). This CDR3 has 12 amino acids. With 10 bases removed from V and 1 base from J, the gap between germline ends came to 10 bases. CDR3 DNA sequence: TGTGCCACCCGGTCGTCGAACACTGAAGCTTTCTTT. This gives the protein CATRSSNTEAFF.